The 32 T cell receptor beta chains listed next were all sequenced from one sample in a study of cytotoxic CD8 clonotypes in ibrutinib-treated CLL. Generated by immunoSEQ multiplex PCR, the TCRdb table keeps only in-frame clones and is missing some. The data show about 130,000 clones, approximately 80% seen once. The sequencing here drew on PBMCs, taken after 12 months of ibrutinib treatment. All receptors derive from a human donor with chronic lymphocytic leukemia.

This clone has a single count. The CDR3 loop reads CASSLRQGNYEQYF. The CDR3 DNA is TGCGCCAGCAGCTTAAGACAGGGGAACTACGAGCAGTACTTC. The rearrangement joins TRBV4-1 to TRBJ2-7; TRBD1 matches 8 bases. V was pared by 5 bases and J by 3 bases, with 6 bases of the junction left unmatched. The CDR3 loop spans 14 amino acids. The germline V gene has CDR1 MGHRA and CDR2 YSYEKL.

The table lists this clone with a few counts. The rearrangement uses TRBV15 and TRBJ1-2; 8 bases agree with TRBD1. This CDR3 contains 16 residues. J lost 1 base, V lost 0 bases, and 4 bases had no gene match. CDR1 and CDR2 (germline): LNHNV, YYDKDF (reference sequence). The CDR3 is CATSRDSTGVNYGYTF. For the CDR3, the DNA is TGTGCCACCAGCAGAGATTCGACAGGGGTTAACTATGGCTACACCTTC.

This chain links TRBV5-1 with TRBJ2-1; 11 bases line up with TRBD2. V lost 0 bases to trimming and J lost 5 bases; unmatched junction nucleotides: 4. The CDR3 has 16 residues. CDR1 is SGHRS and CDR2 is YFSETQ in the germline V gene. CDR3 protein: CASSLGLAGRNNEQFF. CDR3 DNA: TGCGCCAGCAGCTTGGGACTAGCGGGAAGGAACAATGAGCAGTTCTTC. Full variable domain (remainder filled in from reference TRBV5-1 and TRBJ2-1): KAGVTQTPRYLIKTRGQQVTLSCSPISGHRSVSWYQQTPGQGLQFLFEYFSETQRNKGNFPGRFSGRQFSNSRSEMNVSTLELGDSALYLCASSLGLAGRNNEQFFGPGTRLTVL.

This chain links TRBV9 with TRBJ1-3; no reliable D call. The germline V gene has CDR1 SGDLS and CDR2 YYNGEE. Trimming cost V 0 bases and J 3 bases, with 4 bases left between them. The CDR3 has 13 amino acids. This CDR3 reads CASSVVDGNTIYF. In DNA form, the CDR3 reads TGTGCCAGCAGCGTAGTCGATGGAAACACCATATATTTT. Full variable domain (rest looked up from reference TRBV9 and TRBJ1-3): DSGVTQTPKHLITATGQRVTLRCSPRSGDLSVYWYQQSLDQGLQFLIQYYNGEERAKGNILERFSAQQFPDLHSELNLSSLELGDSALYFCASSVVDGNTIYFGEGSWLTVV.

There are a few counts of this clone. The V call is TRBV5-1, the J call TRBJ1-5; no definite D call. Trimming took 0 bases from V and 2 from J, leaving 3 bases between them. CDR1 SGHRS and CDR2 YFSETQ come from the germline V gene. The CDR3 length is 13 residues. The CDR3 here is CASSLDGNQPQHF. In nucleotides, the CDR3 is TGCGCCAGCAGCTTGGATGGCAATCAGCCCCAGCATTTT.

J is TRBJ2-7 and V is TRBV4-3, with 11 bases fitting TRBD2. V shed 0 bases and J 5 bases; nucleotides not matched to a gene: 9. Germline lookup yields CDR1 LGHNA and CDR2 YSLEER. The CDR3 covers 17 residues. The CDR3 reads CASSQDTLAGGPHEQYF. CDR3 in DNA: TGCGCCAGCAGCCAAGACACATTAGCGGGAGGGCCCCACGAGCAGTACTTC.

This sequence joins TRBV10-1 and TRBJ1-6; D call uncertain. The germline V gene encodes CDR1 WNHNN and CDR2 SYGVQD (reference sequence). The germline V and J ends were trimmed by 9 bases and 3 bases, with 9 bases remaining between them. The CDR3 contains 13 residues. The CDR3 sequence: CASSDFYNSPLHF. CDR3 nucleotides: TGCGCCAGTTCGGACTTCTATAATTCACCCCTCCACTTT.

The chain recombines TRBV19 with TRBJ2-1; D call uncertain. Between the trimmed V and J ends, which lost 0 bases and 7 bases, there was a span of 10 bases. This CDR3 is 14 amino acids long. Germline V gene data show CDR1 as LNHDA and CDR2 as SQIVND (reference sequence). This CDR3 reads CASSIDHQTNEQFF. The CDR3 coding sequence is TGTGCCAGTAGTATAGATCACCAGACAAATGAGCAGTTCTTC.

This sequence joins TRBV4-2 and TRBJ1-3; D is undetermined. V lost 1 base to trimming and J lost 2 bases, with 12 bases between them. CDR1 LGHNA and CDR2 YNFKEQ come from the germline V gene. The CDR3 runs to 16 residues. The CDR3 nucleotides are TGTGCCAGCAGCCAAGTGGGTGGAGACCCTGGAAACACCATATATTTT. Its translation is CASSQVGGDPGNTIYF.

V usage is TRBV27 and J usage is TRBJ1-5; no clear D. This CDR3 is 14 amino acids long. The germline V gene has CDR1 MNHEY and CDR2 SMNVEV (reference sequence). Trimming left V 2 bases short and J 7 bases short, with 12 bases between. The CDR3 DNA reads as TGTGCCAGCAGTTTAAAGTTTGCGACCCAGCCCCAGCATTTT. This sequence encodes CASSLKFATQPQHF.

This chain connects TRBV14 to TRBJ1-4, with unresolved D. The germline gives CDR1 SGHDN, CDR2 FVKESK. The CDR3 covers 18 residues. The V end was cut by 5 bases, the J end by 4 bases, with 23 bases between. The CDR3: CASSNPGKLKPGNEKLFF. CDR3 in DNA: TGTGCCAGCAGCAACCCGGGAAAATTGAAGCCCGGTAATGAAAAACTGTTTTTT.

V gene TRBV7-2 combines with J gene TRBJ2-3; 7 positions agree with TRBD2. CDR1 and CDR2 from the germline V gene are SGHTA and FQGNSA. The CDR3 extends over 15 amino acids. V lost 2 bases to trimming and J lost 8 bases; unmatched junction nucleotides: 10. CDR3 loop: CASSLSAGEGSTQYF. As DNA, the CDR3 is TGTGCCAGCAGCTTAAGTGCGGGAGAAGGGAGTACGCAGTATTTT.

This chain links TRBV5-5 with TRBJ2-5; 9 positions match TRBD1. CDR1 SGHKS and CDR2 YYEKEE come from the germline V gene (reference sequence). J gave up 4 bases and V 5 bases, and 6 bases lay outside the gene matches. CDR3 length: 14 amino acids. The CDR3: CASSFNRGLETQYF. For the CDR3, the DNA is TGTGCCAGCAGTTTTAACAGGGGGCTAGAGACCCAGTACTTC.

This chain links TRBV5-1 with TRBJ1-5, with 9 nucleotides matching TRBD1. V lost 0 bases to trimming and J lost 5 bases; unmatched junction nucleotides: 3. Germline loops: CDR1 SGHRS, CDR2 YFSETQ. CDR3 length equals 15 residues. The DNA of the CDR3 is TGCGCCAGCAGCTTGGGGACAGGGGAATATCAGCCCCAGCATTTT. Translating it yields CASSLGTGEYQPQHF. Variable domain in full (rest from reference TRBV5-1 and TRBJ1-5): KAGVTQTPRYLIKTRGQQVTLSCSPISGHRSVSWYQQTPGQGLQFLFEYFSETQRNKGNFPGRFSGRQFSNSRSEMNVSTLELGDSALYLCASSLGTGEYQPQHFGDGTRLSIL.

The chain couples TRBV4-1 to TRBJ1-5; D is uncertain. V dropped 0 bases and J dropped 0 bases, with 9 bases sitting between them. This CDR3 region has 16 residues. Germline CDR1 is MGHRA and CDR2 is YSYEKL. The CDR3 is CASSQEYRHSNQPQHF. CDR3 sequence (DNA): TGCGCCAGCAGCCAAGAGTACAGACATAGCAATCAGCCCCAGCATTTT.

V gene TRBV5-4 combines with J gene TRBJ2-6; 10 bases map to TRBD1. The CDR3 is made up of 17 amino acids. Trimming at V came to 5 bases and at J to 4 bases, leaving 9 bases not matched to a gene. Per germline, CDR1 SGHNT and CDR2 YYREEE (reference sequence). CDR3 residues: CASRAGTGALGANVLTF. As DNA, the CDR3 is TGTGCCAGCAGGGCCGGGACAGGGGCTCTGGGGGCCAACGTCCTGACTTTC. Filled out from reference TRBV5-4 and TRBJ2-6, the complete variable domain reads ETGVTQSPTHLIKTRGQQVTLRCSSQSGHNTVSWYQQALGQGPQFIFQYYREEENGRGNFPPRFSGLQFPNYSSELNVNALELDDSALYLCASRAGTGALGANVLTFGAGSRLTVL.

This clone has a handful of counts. This chain joins TRBV7-2 and TRBJ2-3; 9 nucleotides match TRBD2. V shed 0 bases, J shed 8 bases, and the junction held 9 bases outside the gene matches. CDR1 is SGHTA, CDR2 FQGNSA, per germline. The length of the CDR3 is 16 residues. The chain's CDR3 is CASSLAEASGMVTQYF. In DNA, the CDR3 is TGTGCCAGCAGCTTAGCTGAGGCTAGCGGGATGGTTACGCAGTATTTT. The full variable domain, in which reference TRBV7-2 and TRBJ2-3 provide the parts outside the CDR3, is GAGVSQSPSNKVTEKGKDVELRCDPISGHTALYWYRQSLGQGLEFLIYFQGNSAPDKSGLPSDRFSAERTGGSVSTLTIQRTQQEDSAVYLCASSLAEASGMVTQYFGPGTRLTVL.

The chain uses TRBV2 and TRBJ2-2, with 7 positions matching TRBD2. There are 14 residues in the CDR3. Losses at the gene ends were 6 bases for V and 1 base for J; bases not matched to a gene: 2. Germline CDR1 reads SNHLY; CDR2 reads FYNNEI. CDR3 in DNA: TGTGCCAGCAGCCGGACTAGGAACACCGGGGAGCTGTTTTTT. It yields the protein CASSRTRNTGELFF.

V gene TRBV7-9 combines with J gene TRBJ2-7, with 8 bases identical to TRBD2. CDR1 and CDR2 (germline): SEHNR, FQNEAQ (reference sequence). V gave up 4 bases and J gave up 3 bases; unmatched junction bases: 5. The CDR3 extends over 14 amino acids. CDR3 sequence reads: CASSSGLAVYEQYF. The CDR3 bases are TGTGCCAGCAGCTCTGGACTAGCTGTCTACGAGCAGTACTTC. The variable domain in full, completed from reference TRBV7-9 and TRBJ2-7, reads DTGVSQNPRHKITKRGQNVTFRCDPISEHNRLYWYRQTLGQGPEFLTYFQNEAQLEKSRLLSDRFSAERPKGSFSTLEIQRTEQGDSAMYLCASSSGLAVYEQYFGPGTRLTVT.

The chain uses TRBV7-2 and TRBJ2-7, with TRBD1 matching 9 bases. J was trimmed by 2 bases and V by 5 bases; bases with no gene match: 4. The CDR3 is 14 residues long. Germline V CDR1 and CDR2: SGHTA, FQGNSA. Written as DNA, the CDR3 is TGTGCCAGCAGCATCCGACAGGGGGCCTACGAGCAGTACTTC. Encoded protein: CASSIRQGAYEQYF.

This chain uses TRBV28 with TRBJ2-5; D is perhaps TRBD1 or TRBD2 (5 bases each). This CDR3 is built from 14 residues. V was cut by 2 bases and J by 5 bases, with 12 bases left in between. Germline V gives CDR1 MDHEN, CDR2 SYDVKM. This chain's CDR3 is CASSLRGGSETQYF. DNA for the CDR3: TGTGCCAGCAGTTTACGGGGCGGGTCCGAGACCCAGTACTTC.

This clone appeared a single time. The V call is TRBV7-9, the J call TRBJ1-1; tentatively, D is TRBD1 (6 bases). The V gene lost 3 bases and the J gene lost 10 bases, with 18 bases spanning the gap. Germline V gene data show CDR1 as SEHNR and CDR2 as FQNEAQ (reference sequence). There are 14 residues in the CDR3. CDR3 DNA: TGTGCCAGCAGCTTTACAGGGCAGGGTGTCGCAGCTTTCTTT. Translated: CASSFTGQGVAAFF.

This chain connects TRBV2 to TRBJ2-7; TRBD1 is a possible D gene (7 bases). The germline V gene encodes CDR1 SNHLY and CDR2 FYNNEI. V lost 3 bases and J 1 base, leaving 10 bases between the germline ends. This CDR3 contains 14 residues. CDR3 residues: CASSDQGGSYEQYF. The DNA of the CDR3 is TGTGCCAGCAGTGACCAGGGGGGATCCTACGAGCAGTACTTC. Based on the CDR3 plus reference TRBV2 and TRBJ2-7, the full variable domain is EPEVTQTPSHQVTQMGQEVILRCVPISNHLYFYWYRQILGQKVEFLVSFYNNEISEKSEIFDDQFSVERPDGSNFTLKIRSTKLEDSAMYFCASSDQGGSYEQYFGPGTRLTVT.

The rearrangement joins TRBV13 to TRBJ2-3; weak D call: TRBD2 (5 bases). The length of the CDR3 is 15 residues. V was shortened by 1 base and J by 3 bases, with 11 bases between the two germline ends. CDR1 and CDR2 (germline): PRHDT, FYEKMQ (reference sequence). Written as DNA, the CDR3 is TGTGCCAGCAGCTTAGAAAAAGTAGCGACAGATACGCAGTATTTT. Residues: CASSLEKVATDTQYF.

This chain connects TRBV21-1 to TRBJ2-5; TRBD2, as called in the table, went unchecked against the DNA. TRBV21-1 is designated a pseudogene. The CDR3 is made up of 16 amino acids. CDR3 loop: CASSIRASGSQETQYF. The CDR3 DNA is TGTGCCAGCAGCATAAGGGCTAGCGGGAGTCAAGAGACCCAGTACTTC.

This rearrangement joins TRBV6-5 to TRBJ2-1; 7 bases line up with TRBD2. This CDR3 is built from 13 residues. Germline CDR1 reads MNHEY; CDR2 reads SVGAGI. J was trimmed by 5 bases and V by 6 bases; bases with no gene match: 4. The CDR3 sequence: CASRTSWDNEQFF. Here the CDR3 DNA reads TGTGCCAGCAGGACTAGCTGGGACAATGAGCAGTTCTTC.

The rearrangement links TRBV4-3 to TRBJ2-3; 10 nucleotides match TRBD2. This CDR3 spans 16 amino acids. Germline trimming cut 5 bases from V and 2 bases from J; bases unmatched to any gene: 7. Per germline, CDR1 LGHNA and CDR2 YSLEER. CDR3: CASSSQREGLTDTQYF. CDR3 coding DNA: TGCGCCAGCAGCTCCCAGCGGGAGGGCCTCACAGATACGCAGTATTTT.

The chain recombines TRBV14 with TRBJ2-3; 12 bases map to TRBD2. V was pared by 5 bases and J by 6 bases, with 3 bases of the junction left unmatched. This CDR3 contains 14 residues. Germline V gives CDR1 SGHDN, CDR2 FVKESK. The CDR3 DNA sequence: TGTGCCAGCAGCATACTAGCGGGAGGTGATACGCAGTATTTT. Translating gives CASSILAGGDTQYF.

This chain connects TRBV10-1 to TRBJ2-7; the match to TRBD1 covers 10 bases. Germline CDR1 reads WNHNN; CDR2 reads SYGVQD (reference sequence). This CDR3 has 14 amino acids. J lost 5 bases, V lost 7 bases, and 8 bases had no gene match. CDR3: CASKRGGQGNEQYF. CDR3 in DNA: TGCGCCAGCAAGAGAGGGGGACAGGGGAACGAGCAGTACTTC.

This clone appeared a few times. V and J are TRBV9 and TRBJ1-1; the D is unclear. The V gene's germline CDR1 is SGDLS and CDR2 YYNGEE. The length of the CDR3 is 13 residues. The ends were cut back, 0 bases at V and 1 base at J, with 4 bases in the middle. CDR3 coding DNA: TGTGCCAGCAGCGTAGGCTCGAACACTGAAGCTTTCTTT. It is translated as CASSVGSNTEAFF.

The J gene is TRBJ2-3, the V gene TRBV5-4, with 11 positions matching TRBD2. Germline V gives CDR1 SGHNT, CDR2 YYREEE (reference sequence). V shed 4 bases and J 6 bases; nucleotides not matched to a gene: 10. This CDR3 contains 16 residues. CDR3 loop: CASSQDASSGRDTQYF. In DNA form, the CDR3 reads TGTGCCAGCAGCCAAGATGCTTCTAGCGGGAGGGATACGCAGTATTTT.

V gene TRBV9 combines with J gene TRBJ2-1, with unresolved D. CDR1 and CDR2 (germline): SGDLS, YYNGEE. Trimming left V 4 bases short and J 0 bases short, with 5 bases between. The CDR3 has 13 residues. The DNA of the CDR3 is TGTGCCAGCAGCCCAATCTCCTACAATGAGCAGTTCTTC. Its protein is CASSPISYNEQFF.